The T cell receptor (beta chain) described here comes from a study of shared clonotypes between healthy human individuals. Trimming shortened V by 4 bases and J by 0 bases, and 10 bases separated the two germline ends. The CDR3 extends over 14 amino acids. The germline gives CDR1 KGHSH, CDR2 LQKENI. Overall study findings and caveats: Limited genetic and exposure-history diversity came from having few donors.

This clone was detected only once. The target antigen is unknown. Researchers ran the assay at a deep level. Data came from immunoSEQ multiplex PCR; TCRdb stores just in-frame clones and leaves some out. The table includes fewer than 600,000 clones, roughly four fifths detected once. The sequenced sample was PBMCs. The chain couples TRBV18 to TRBJ2-7, with a weak D call TRBD2 (6 bases). The receptor was isolated from a woman between 40 and 55 years old in good health. Some clones in this sample may be carry-over from other donors' samples. The CDR3 reads CASSRDSSSYEQYF. In nucleotides, the CDR3 is TGTGCCAGCTCACGGGACTCCAGCTCCTACGAGCAGTACTTC.